These 25 T cell receptor beta chains were sequenced from one sample in a study of Graves' ophthalmopathy and Graves' hyperthyroidism. RNA transcripts provided the template for amplifying TCR beta CDR3 regions. Second-round multiplex PCR came after a first-round RT-PCR that employed HTBI primers. TCRdb processed the multiplex PCR reads anew with MiXCR; each CDR3 protein has one entry. Here the sample spans a few hundred thousand distinct CDR3 sequences, approximately 15% being singletons. Sequenced sample: peripheral blood. The receptors originated from a woman aged 18-35 years with stable Graves' hyperthyroidism.

The sample holds a few counts of this clonotype. An end of the junction does not agree with germline; a read error may underlie this. V and J are TRBV18 and TRBJ2-7; the D is unclear. Germline V gene lookup returns CDR1 KGHSH and CDR2 LQKENI. The CDR3 has 12 amino acids. CDR3: CVSSSAPYEQYF. The DNA of the CDR3 is TGTGTCAGCTCATCAGCCCCATACGAGCAGTACTTC.

This clonotype came up many times. The chain couples TRBV12-3 or TRBV12-4 to TRBJ1-5; D remains unclear. V lost 6 bases to trimming and J lost 12 bases, with 15 bases between them. The CDR3 spans 12 residues. This chain's CDR3 is CASRTTLTRQHF. In DNA form, the CDR3 reads TGTGCCAGCAGAACCACCTTGACCCGCCAGCATTTT.

Many counts were recorded for this clonotype. The chain carries TRBV24-1 and TRBJ2-2; 7 bases map to TRBD1. The CDR3 runs to 16 residues. Germline loops: CDR1 KGHDR, CDR2 SFDVKD. V lost 4 bases to trimming and J lost 8 bases; unmatched junction nucleotides: 12. CDR3 bases: TGTGCCACCAGTGACCCCAGGGACAGAGGGGGAGGGGAGCTGTTTTTT. This translates into CATSDPRDRGGGELFF.

The rearrangement links TRBV5-1 to TRBJ1-2; a possible D gene is TRBD1 (5 bases). V dropped 1 base and J dropped 4 bases, with 11 bases sitting between them. The CDR3 sequence is 14 residues long. The germline CDR1 and CDR2 sequences are SGHRS and YFSETQ. CDR3 protein: CASSLLPGGYGYTF. CDR3 nucleotides: TGCGCCAGCAGCTTGTTGCCCGGGGGCTATGGCTACACCTTC. The complete variable domain, with remaining parts taken from reference TRBV5-1 and TRBJ1-2, reads KAGVTQTPRYLIKTRGQQVTLSCSPISGHRSVSWYQQTPGQGLQFLFEYFSETQRNKGNFPGRFSGRQFSNSRSEMNVSTLELGDSALYLCASSLLPGGYGYTFGSGTRLTVV.

The sample holds many counts of this clonotype. The genes are TRBV29-1 and TRBJ2-5; perhaps TRBD2 as D (5 bases). Germline values: CDR1 SQVTM, CDR2 ANQGSEA. The CDR3 runs 12 residues. V lost 4 bases and J lost 7, with 13 bases in between. The CDR3 nucleotides read TGCAGCGTTGTTGGTCGGCGGGCGACCCAGTACTTC. The encoded protein is CSVVGRRATQYF.

This clonotype has ten or more counts. The chain uses TRBV2 and TRBJ2-7; 8 nucleotides agree with TRBD2. V was clipped by 6 bases and J by 3 bases; unmatched bases: 4. Germline lookup yields CDR1 SNHLY and CDR2 FYNNEI. This CDR3 comprises 13 residues. The CDR3 reads CASRPGLGYEQYF. The CDR3 DNA reads TGTGCCAGCAGACCGGGACTAGGCTACGAGCAGTACTTC.

This clonotype showed up many times. The chain links TRBV6-5 to TRBJ1-2; weak D call: TRBD1 (6 bases). Trimming cost V 2 bases and J 2 bases, with 9 bases left between them. The CDR3 is 14 amino acids. CDR1 is MNHEY, CDR2 SVGAGI, per germline. CDR3 amino acids: CASSYHQGNYGYTF. DNA of the CDR3: TGTGCCAGCAGTTACCATCAGGGGAACTATGGCTACACCTTC.

In its sample, this clonotype was seen many times. This chain joins TRBV9 and TRBJ2-7; 7 nucleotides align to TRBD2. The V segment lost 0 bases and the J segment 0 bases; nucleotides outside the gene matches: 3. The CDR3 loop spans 15 amino acids. From germline, CDR1 is SGDLS and CDR2 YYNGEE. The CDR3 DNA reads as TGTGCCAGCAGCGTAGGGGGCGGGGGCTCCTACGAGCAGTACTTC. This encodes CASSVGGGGSYEQYF. Using reference TRBV9 and TRBJ2-7 for the parts outside the CDR3, the full variable domain is DSGVTQTPKHLITATGQRVTLRCSPRSGDLSVYWYQQSLDQGLQFLIQYYNGEERAKGNILERFSAQQFPDLHSELNLSSLELGDSALYFCASSVGGGGSYEQYFGPGTRLTVT.

This clonotype was detected many times. The chain uses TRBV6-2 or TRBV6-3 and TRBJ1-1; D may be TRBD1 (6 bases). The germline V gene has CDR1 MNHEY and CDR2 SVGEGT. V was shortened by 0 bases and J by 11 bases, with 13 bases between the two germline ends. The CDR3 totals 13 residues. CDR3 coding DNA: TGTGCCAGCAGTTACTCGACCGGGGGCATTGCTTTCTTT. Translating it yields CASSYSTGGIAFF.

This clonotype turned up a few times. The rearrangement joins TRBV5-4 to TRBJ1-6, with a possible D match to TRBD1 (6 bases). V was cut by 3 bases and J by 7 bases, with 11 bases left in between. Germline CDR1 and CDR2: SGHNT and YYREEE (reference sequence). The CDR3 is 14 residues long. DNA of the CDR3: TGTGCCAGCAGCTCCGGGACAACAAATTCACCCCTCCACTTT. It codes for CASSSGTTNSPLHF.

This clonotype showed up many times. The chain carries TRBV6-2 or TRBV6-3 and TRBJ2-2; D perhaps matches TRBD1 (5 bases). This CDR3 contains 14 residues. CDR1 and CDR2 from the germline V gene are MNHEY and SVGEGT. V dropped 2 bases and J dropped 1 base, with 5 bases sitting between them. The CDR3 sequence: CASSYQGNTGELFF. The CDR3 nucleotides read TGTGCCAGCAGTTACCAGGGGAACACCGGGGAGCTGTTTTTT.

This clonotype was seen only a few times. The CDR3 DNA follows: TGTGCCAGCAGCCAAACGCCAGGGAGAAACTACGAGCAGTACTTC. Its translation: CASSQTPGRNYEQYF. The V and J genes are TRBV3-1 and TRBJ2-7, with D perhaps being TRBD1 or TRBD2 (5 bases each). This CDR3 is 15 amino acids long. Germline CDR1 reads LGHDT; CDR2 reads YNNKEL (reference sequence). V lost 2 bases to trimming and J lost 3 bases, with 14 bases between them.

This clonotype showed up many times. The chain carries TRBV7-9 and TRBJ2-7; no clear D gene. V shed 5 bases and J shed 2 bases, with 13 bases lying between them. Germline lookup yields CDR1 SEHNR and CDR2 FQNEAQ (reference sequence). This CDR3 comprises 14 residues. For the CDR3, the DNA is TGTGCCAGCAGCCCGGACCTAACACCCTACGAGCAGTACTTC. Protein: CASSPDLTPYEQYF. The full variable domain, with the rest looked up from reference TRBV7-9 and TRBJ2-7, is DTGVSQNPRHKITKRGQNVTFRCDPISEHNRLYWYRQTLGQGPEFLTYFQNEAQLEKSRLLSDRFSAERPKGSFSTLEIQRTEQGDSAMYLCASSPDLTPYEQYFGPGTRLTVT.

This clonotype was picked up many times. This chain joins TRBV12-3 or TRBV12-4 and TRBJ1-2; the D gene is possibly TRBD1 (5 bases). Trimming stripped 7 bases from V and 3 bases from J, with 18 bases between. This CDR3 spans 15 amino acids. The CDR3 sequence: CASTLGGLRDYGYTF. The CDR3 coding sequence is TGTGCCAGCACCCTGGGGGGATTGCGGGACTATGGCTACACCTTC.

There are many counts of this clonotype. The chain has TRBV6-5 and TRBJ2-5, with a tentative D call TRBD2 (7 bases). The CDR3 has 14 residues. Germline-derived CDR1 and CDR2 are MNHEY and SVGAGI. Trimming removed 6 bases from V and 3 bases from J, with 14 bases in between. Written as DNA, the CDR3 is TGTGCCAGCAGGGGGGGGGGCAGGGAAGAGACCCAGTACTTC. Amino acid sequence: CASRGGGREETQYF.

This rearrangement joins TRBV19 to TRBJ1-5; the D is unclear. The CDR3 is 12 amino acids. Germline lookup yields CDR1 LNHDA and CDR2 SQIVND (reference sequence). V was cut by 1 base and J by 6 bases, with 4 bases left in between. In DNA form, the CDR3 reads TGTGCCAGTAGTATAGCCGGTCAGCCCCAGCATTTT. Translation: CASSIAGQPQHF.

V and J are TRBV6-2 or TRBV6-3 and TRBJ1-5; D is uncertain. Trimming removed 2 bases from V and 0 bases from J, with 14 bases in between. This CDR3 is 17 amino acids long. Germline V gives CDR1 MNHEY, CDR2 SVGEGT. The CDR3 region is CASSYGEGIASNQPQHF. The DNA of the CDR3 is TGTGCCAGCAGTTACGGCGAGGGAATCGCTAGCAATCAGCCCCAGCATTTT.

The table lists this clonotype with many counts. The chain employs TRBV6-5 and TRBJ1-2; 8 bases line up with TRBD1. V lost 8 bases to trimming and J lost 6 bases; unmatched junction nucleotides: 5. The CDR3 is 12 amino acids. The germline V gene has CDR1 MNHEY and CDR2 SVGAGI. This chain's CDR3 is CASRTGFHGYTF. CDR3 DNA: TGTGCCAGCCGGACAGGGTTTCATGGCTACACCTTC.

This clonotype has ten or more counts. The genes are TRBV6-1 and TRBJ1-2; tentatively, D is TRBD1 (6 bases). The germline V and J ends were trimmed by 4 bases and 0 bases, with 15 bases remaining between them. The germline V gene has CDR1 MNHNS and CDR2 SASEGT. The CDR3 runs to 16 residues. The CDR3: CASSGRTGLSNYGYTF. DNA for the CDR3: TGTGCCAGCAGTGGACGAACAGGGCTTTCTAACTATGGCTACACCTTC.

This clonotype was counted at least ten times. Sequence at one end of the junction differs from germline and may be a read error. The CDR3 sequence: CASSLRGGNQLQHF. CDR3 nucleotides: TGTGCCAGCAGTTTGCGTGGAGGCAATCAGCTCCAGCATTTT. The genes are TRBV12-3 or TRBV12-4 and TRBJ1-5; D is undetermined. CDR3 length: 14 amino acids.

This clonotype was seen ten or more times. J is TRBJ1-1 and V is TRBV24-1; no definite D call. The V gene lost 4 bases and the J gene lost 1 base, with 9 bases spanning the gap. CDR3 length equals 14 residues. In germline, CDR1 is KGHDR, CDR2 SFDVKD. The CDR3 DNA sequence: TGTGCCACCAGTGACCCGACGGAGAACACTGAAGCTTTCTTT. It yields the protein CATSDPTENTEAFF.

This clonotype was seen repeatedly, ten times or more. The germline gene is not matched at one end of the junction; a read error may be the cause. This chain links TRBV12-3 or TRBV12-4 with TRBJ2-7, with D perhaps TRBD1 or TRBD2 (6 bases each). CDR3 length equals 15 residues. Here the CDR3 DNA reads TGTGCCAGCAGTTTATGGGGGGCACGACCCTACGGGCAGTACTTC. Its translation: CASSLWGARPYGQYF.

This clonotype was picked up many times. The chain has TRBV9 and TRBJ1-2; D call uncertain. V lost 0 bases to trimming and J lost 4 bases, with 13 bases between them. The length of the CDR3 is 15 residues. Germline lookup yields CDR1 SGDLS and CDR2 YYNGEE. CDR3 coding DNA: TGTGCCAGCAGCGTAGAGGGCAGCCCATTCTATGGCTACACCTTC. Translated, it gives CASSVEGSPFYGYTF.

This clonotype was seen many times. The V call is TRBV5-1, the J call TRBJ1-2; 7 bases line up with TRBD1. With 4 bases clipped from V and 5 bases from J, the junction kept 8 bases outside the gene matches. CDR1 is SGHRS, CDR2 YFSETQ, per germline. This CDR3 is 14 amino acids long. The CDR3 DNA is TGCGCCAGCAGCAAGGGACAGATCGAGTATGGCTACACCTTC. Encoded protein: CASSKGQIEYGYTF.

V is TRBV28 and J is TRBJ2-7; D is perhaps TRBD2 (5 bases). This CDR3 region has 14 residues. V lost 7 bases, J lost 2 bases, and 15 bases lay in between. CDR1 MDHEN and CDR2 SYDVKM come from the germline V gene. The CDR3 loop reads CASTRAVPPYEQYF. The CDR3 DNA reads TGTGCCAGCACGCGGGCAGTACCCCCCTACGAGCAGTACTTC.